The next 30 T cell receptor beta chains were all read from a single sample in a study of graft-versus-host responses after intestinal transplantation. The data were produced by immunoSEQ multiplex PCR, yet TCRdb's version contains in-frame clones alone and is incomplete. The repertoire includes fewer than 120,000 clones, over 85% of them detected once, and 0.4% to 0.55% sits in the top ten. Their cognate antigens are unknown. The sample in question was unstimulated CD8+ T cells sorted from spleen or lymph node cells, obtained before intestinal transplant. The receptors were gathered from a human donor who received an intestinal transplant.

This chain links TRBV27 with TRBJ2-1; D could derive from TRBD1 or TRBD2 (5 bases each). Germline V gene data show CDR1 as MNHEY and CDR2 as SMNVEV (reference sequence). This CDR3 has 16 residues. V dropped 3 bases and J dropped 3 bases, with 15 bases sitting between them. The DNA for the CDR3 is TGTGCCAGCAGTTTCCCGGGGCACTCGGACTACAATGAGCAGTTCTTC. The encoded protein is CASSFPGHSDYNEQFF.

The CDR3 bases are TGTGCCAGCAGTCGATCGACAGCTAGCAATCAGCCCCAGCATTTT. Encoded protein: CASSRSTASNQPQHF. The rearrangement joins TRBV27 to TRBJ1-5; D may be TRBD1 (5 bases). V lost 5 bases, J lost 0 bases, and 11 bases lay in between. This CDR3 spans 15 amino acids. Germline V gives CDR1 MNHEY, CDR2 SMNVEV (reference sequence).

The V gene is TRBV6-6, the J gene TRBJ1-1; D remains unclear. With 7 bases removed from V and 1 base from J, the gap between germline ends came to 16 bases. This CDR3 has 15 residues. The germline gives CDR1 MNHNY, CDR2 SVGAGI (reference sequence). CDR3 sequence reads: CASTHTNTENTEAFF. The CDR3, as DNA: TGTGCCAGCACCCACACCAATACAGAGAACACTGAAGCTTTCTTT.

This clone was seen only a few times. The CDR3 DNA reads as TGCGCCAGCAGGGAAGGACGGAACTCTGGAAACACCATATATTTT. It is translated as CASREGRNSGNTIYF. V usage is TRBV5-1 and J usage is TRBJ1-3; D unclear. The V gene lost 5 bases and the J gene lost 0 bases, with 12 bases spanning the gap. The CDR3 consists of 15 residues. Germline assignment: CDR1 SGHRS and CDR2 YFSETQ.

V gene TRBV27 combines with J gene TRBJ2-7; D unresolved. CDR3 length: 13 residues. V was clipped by 4 bases and J by 6 bases, with 13 bases between them. Germline V CDR1 and CDR2: MNHEY, SMNVEV (reference sequence). The CDR3 spells CASSSGPDLEQYF. CDR3 DNA: TGTGCCAGCAGTTCAGGACCCGATCTCGAGCAGTACTTC.

The chain has TRBV9 and TRBJ1-5; D is uncertain. Trimming left V 4 bases short and J 7 bases short, with 15 bases between. Germline loops: CDR1 SGDLS, CDR2 YYNGEE. The CDR3 is 14 residues long. CDR3 coding DNA: TGTGCCAGCAGCCCCGGGGAGGGAAACCAGCCCCAGCATTTT. This gives the protein CASSPGEGNQPQHF.

The table lists this clone with a count of one. This sequence joins TRBV12-5 and TRBJ2-7; weak D call: TRBD2 (6 bases). Germline lookup yields CDR1 LGHNT and CDR2 FRNRAP. This CDR3 has 13 amino acids. This CDR3 reads CAASVDSSYEQYF. In DNA form, the CDR3 reads TGTGCCGCTAGCGTAGACAGCTCCTACGAGCAGTACTTC.

The chain employs TRBV2 and TRBJ2-7; possibly TRBD2 for D (5 bases). The CDR3 covers 11 residues. Trimming removed 7 bases from V and 6 bases from J, with 10 bases in between. From germline, CDR1 is SNHLY and CDR2 FYNNEI. This CDR3 is CASTAGGEQYF. CDR3 nucleotides: TGTGCCAGCACCGCTGGAGGCGAGCAGTACTTC.

This chain joins TRBV9 and TRBJ1-2; 11 bases align to TRBD1. V lost 4 bases, J lost 6 bases, and 5 bases stayed unmatched. Germline lookup yields CDR1 SGDLS and CDR2 YYNGEE. This CDR3 spans 14 amino acids. The DNA of the CDR3 is TGTGCCAGCAGCCCCCGGACAGGGGGCCATGGCTACACCTTC. It is translated as CASSPRTGGHGYTF.

The chain carries TRBV28 and TRBJ2-2, with a weak D call TRBD2 (5 bases). This CDR3 region has 16 residues. Looked up from germline, CDR1 is MDHEN and CDR2 is SYDVKM. The V end lost 1 base, the J end lost 3 bases, and 12 bases lay between the germline ends. CDR3 sequence: CASSLSARGYTGELFF. DNA of the CDR3: TGTGCCAGCAGTTTATCGGCCAGAGGGTACACCGGGGAGCTGTTTTTT.

With respect to this clone: Additional DNA sequences in this sample encode the identical CDR3. The chain carries TRBV7-6 and TRBJ2-7, with TRBD2 matching over 11 bases. This CDR3 is 14 amino acids long. Germline V lookup: CDR1 SGHVS, CDR2 FNYEAQ. V lost 5 bases and J lost 4; bases outside the gene matches: 4. The CDR3 DNA reads as TGTGCCAGCAGCCAGGGACTAGCGGATTACGAGCAGTACTTC. It is translated as CASSQGLADYEQYF.

This chain joins TRBV9 and TRBJ2-5; no firm D call. Germline CDR1 SGDLS, CDR2 YYNGEE. Trimming took 0 bases from V and 7 from J, leaving 16 bases between them. The CDR3 is 15 residues long. The CDR3 loop reads CASSVATSSFGTQYF. The CDR3 coding sequence is TGTGCCAGCAGCGTAGCTACTTCCAGTTTCGGGACCCAGTACTTC.

The chain couples TRBV9 to TRBJ2-3; 7 bases match TRBD2. The J segment lost 5 bases and the V segment lost 0 bases, leaving 0 bases of the junction unmatched. The CDR3 is 13 residues long. In germline, CDR1 is SGDLS, CDR2 YYNGEE. Written as DNA, the CDR3 is TGTGCCAGCAGCGTAGGGGGGGGAGATACGCAGTATTTT. Translation: CASSVGGGDTQYF. The variable domain in full, completed from reference TRBV9 and TRBJ2-3, reads DSGVTQTPKHLITATGQRVTLRCSPRSGDLSVYWYQQSLDQGLQFLIQYYNGEERAKGNILERFSAQQFPDLHSELNLSSLELGDSALYFCASSVGGGDTQYFGPGTRLTVL.

The chain recombines TRBV7-6 with TRBJ2-5; possibly TRBD2 for D (6 bases). CDR3 length: 17 amino acids. Trimming took off 3 bases at V and 2 bases at J, with 19 bases between the two ends. Germline V gene sequence: CDR1 SGHVS, CDR2 FNYEAQ. CDR3 residues: CASSFLPLAAPQETQYF. In nucleotides, the CDR3 is TGTGCCAGCAGCTTTCTACCCTTAGCGGCCCCTCAAGAGACCCAGTACTTC.

This rearrangement joins TRBV18 to TRBJ2-7, with 14 nucleotides matching TRBD2. This CDR3 is built from 21 residues. After removal of 1 base from V and 2 bases from J, the junction contained 16 bases not matched to a gene. The germline gives CDR1 KGHSH, CDR2 LQKENI. The CDR3 is CASSPLDRSTPGLAGAYEQYF. The CDR3 nucleotides read TGTGCCAGCTCACCACTAGACAGGTCTACTCCGGGACTAGCGGGAGCCTACGAGCAGTACTTC.

The chain carries TRBV9 and TRBJ2-3; D unresolved. V lost 3 bases and J lost 2, with 13 bases in between. Germline loops: CDR1 SGDLS, CDR2 YYNGEE. CDR3 size: 15 residues. The CDR3 bases are TGTGCCAGCAGCGCTGAAGGCGTTACCACAGATACGCAGTATTTT. It specifies CASSAEGVTTDTQYF.

This chain uses TRBV7-7 with TRBJ2-2; 7 bases line up with TRBD1. Germline assignment: CDR1 SSHAT and CDR2 FNYEAQ (reference sequence). The CDR3 sequence is 14 residues long. The CDR3 protein is CATPAPDRAGELFF. CDR3 coding DNA: TGTGCTACCCCAGCCCCCGACAGGGCCGGGGAGCTGTTTTTT. The entire variable domain, with the rest obtained from reference TRBV7-7 and TRBJ2-2, is as follows: GAGVSQSPRYKVTKRGQDVTLRCDPISSHATLYWYQQALGQGPEFLTYFNYEAQPDKSGLPSDRFSAERPEGSISTLTIQRTEQRDSAMYRCATPAPDRAGELFFGEGSRLTVL.

This chain uses TRBV12-5 with TRBJ2-5, with 8 nucleotides matching TRBD1. The CDR3 totals 15 residues. V lost 2 bases, J lost 4 bases, and 6 bases stayed unmatched. CDR1 and CDR2 from the germline V gene are LGHNT and FRNRAP. The DNA for the CDR3 is TGTGCTAGTGGTTTGACCCGGGACAGGATAGAGACCCAGTACTTC. Its translation is CASGLTRDRIETQYF.

The CDR3 sequence is CASSLDRYNEQFF. DNA for the CDR3: TGTGCCAGCAGTTTGGACAGGTACAATGAGCAGTTCTTC. This chain connects TRBV27 to TRBJ2-1; 7 bases align to TRBD1. V gave up 3 bases and J gave up 4 bases; unmatched junction bases: 0. The germline gives CDR1 MNHEY, CDR2 SMNVEV (reference sequence). The CDR3 runs to 13 residues.

The V gene is TRBV7-9, the J gene TRBJ1-5, with unresolved D. The CDR3 totals 14 residues. CDR1 and CDR2 from the germline V gene are SEHNR and FQNEAQ (reference sequence). The ends were cut back, 4 bases at V and 7 bases at J, with 14 bases in the middle. CDR3: CASSSSQSWQPQHF. The CDR3, as DNA: TGTGCCAGCAGCTCTTCGCAGTCTTGGCAGCCCCAGCATTTT.

The chain is built from TRBV6-5 and TRBJ2-1; D perhaps matches TRBD1 (5 bases). Germline V gene lookup returns CDR1 MNHEY and CDR2 SVGAGI. The CDR3 length is 12 residues. Trimming shortened V by 8 bases and J by 7 bases, and 12 bases separated the two germline ends. The CDR3: CASRSPGNEQFF. The CDR3 DNA reads as TGTGCCAGCCGTAGCCCAGGGAATGAGCAGTTCTTC.

V and J are TRBV21-1 and TRBJ1-1. TRBV21-1 is labeled a pseudogene. The CDR3 loop spans 14 amino acids. CDR3 DNA sequence: TGTGCCACCACCGGAGGGGGGGGCAGCACTGAAGCTTTCTTT. Amino acids: CATTGGGGSTEAFF.

The gene calls are TRBV7-8 and TRBJ1-3; D call uncertain. Germline-derived CDR1 and CDR2 are SGHVS and FQNEAQ. V dropped 5 bases and J dropped 3 bases, with 17 bases sitting between them. The length of the CDR3 is 16 residues. The CDR3: CASSQLKIIRGNTIYF. In DNA form, the CDR3 reads TGTGCCAGCAGCCAATTGAAGATAATTCGTGGAAACACCATATATTTT.

The chain combines TRBV15 with TRBJ2-5; the D is unclear. This CDR3 contains 15 residues. Deletions cut 1 base from V and 2 bases from J, with 11 bases between. The germline gives CDR1 LNHNV, CDR2 YYDKDF (reference sequence). The CDR3 region has the DNA TGTGCCACCAGCAGAGGGTTCGGAGCACAAGAGACCCAGTACTTC. Its translation: CATSRGFGAQETQYF. The variable domain in full, completed from reference TRBV15 and TRBJ2-5, reads DAMVIQNPRYQVTQFGKPVTLSCSQTLNHNVMYWYQQKSSQAPKLLFHYYDKDFNNEADTPDNFQSRRPNTSFCFLDIRSPGLGDTAMYLCATSRGFGAQETQYFGPGTRLLVL.

The chain uses TRBV19 and TRBJ1-1; 8 bases line up with TRBD1. The CDR3 is made up of 12 amino acids. Unmatched junction bases numbered 2, after V lost 10 bases and J lost 1 base. Per the germline V gene, CDR1 is LNHDA and CDR2 is SQIVND (reference sequence). CDR3 sequence: CATGTGNTEAFF. The CDR3 bases are TGTGCCACCGGGACAGGGAACACTGAAGCTTTCTTT.

The J gene is TRBJ2-7, the V gene TRBV7-9; D ambiguous. This CDR3 contains 13 residues. V lost 5 bases to trimming and J lost 3 bases, with 11 bases between them. CDR1 is SEHNR, CDR2 FQNEAQ, per germline (reference sequence). The CDR3 DNA reads as TGTGCCAGCAGCCCTCCTCGACTCTACGAGCAGTACTTC. Residues: CASSPPRLYEQYF.

This chain uses TRBV28 with TRBJ2-1, with D perhaps matching TRBD1 (6 bases). From germline, CDR1 is MDHEN and CDR2 SYDVKM. CDR3 length equals 16 residues. Trimming took 1 base from V and 1 from J, leaving 11 bases between them. The CDR3 loop reads CASSLFVRGSYNEQFF. The DNA for the CDR3 is TGTGCCAGCAGTTTATTTGTCAGGGGTTCCTACAATGAGCAGTTCTTC.

V gene TRBV6-1 combines with J gene TRBJ1-2; D possibly corresponds to TRBD1 (5 bases). V was shortened by 1 base and J by 5 bases, with 14 bases between the two germline ends. The CDR3 loop spans 15 amino acids. CDR1 and CDR2 (germline): MNHNS, SASEGT. CDR3 coding DNA: TGTGCCAGCAGTGAAGTAGGGGTGATAAGATATGGCTACACCTTC. This sequence encodes CASSEVGVIRYGYTF.

This clone was detected once. V and J are TRBV2 and TRBJ2-3; D is uncertain. Germline CDR1 is SNHLY and CDR2 is FYNNEI. Trimming shortened V by 6 bases and J by 5 bases, and 18 bases separated the two germline ends. CDR3 length equals 15 residues. The CDR3 nucleotides are TGTGCCAGCAGCCCCCTAGGATCCAAGGGAGATACGCAGTATTTT. It codes for CASSPLGSKGDTQYF.

This clone was found once. The rearrangement links TRBV11-2 to TRBJ1-5; unclear D gene. This CDR3 is built from 12 residues. The germline CDR1 and CDR2 sequences are SGHAT and FQNNGV. Trimming left V 3 bases short and J 6 bases short, with 6 bases between. The CDR3 region is CASSFLGQPQHF. CDR3 sequence (DNA): TGTGCCAGCAGCTTCCTGGGTCAGCCCCAGCATTTT.